One and the same sample provided the 30 T cell receptor beta chains below, sequenced in a study of T cells after yellow fever vaccination. TCRdb itself ran the 5' RACE reads through MiXCR, one entry per CDR3 protein. The sample yields 400,000 or so distinct CDR3 sequences, roughly 6.2% seen once. The sample here was PBMCs, taken 5 days after the yellow fever booster vaccination. The receptor source for this set is a young man who received the YFV17D yellow fever vaccine.

This clonotype occurred a few times. This chain connects TRBV5-1 to TRBJ2-5; 11 bases are a match to TRBD2. V trimming: 4 bases; J trimming: 3 bases; junction bases outside the gene matches: 14. The germline CDR1 and CDR2 sequences are SGHRS and YFSETQ. The CDR3 spans 18 residues. CDR3 DNA sequence: TGCGCCAGCAGCGCGCCCGGACTAGCGGGCCTACGCGAAGAGACCCAGTACTTC. Protein: CASSAPGLAGLREETQYF. Variable domain in full (rest from reference TRBV5-1 and TRBJ2-5): KAGVTQTPRYLIKTRGQQVTLSCSPISGHRSVSWYQQTPGQGLQFLFEYFSETQRNKGNFPGRFSGRQFSNSRSEMNVSTLELGDSALYLCASSAPGLAGLREETQYFGPGTRLLVL.

This clonotype was seen a few times. The chain uses TRBV9 and TRBJ2-3; TRBD1 matches 9 bases. CDR3 length equals 14 residues. Germline V gives CDR1 SGDLS, CDR2 YYNGEE. With V trimmed by 5 bases and J by 3 bases, 4 bases remained unmatched. In nucleotides, the CDR3 is TGTGCCAGCAGTTGGGACAGGGATACAGATACGCAGTATTTT. Residues: CASSWDRDTDTQYF.

For the CDR3, the DNA is TGTGCCAGCAGCCAAGAACCCCTAGCGGGAAACACAGATACGCAGTATTTT. Translated, it gives CASSQEPLAGNTDTQYF. The J gene is TRBJ2-3, the V gene TRBV4-2; TRBD2 matches 9 bases. Germline V CDR1 and CDR2: LGHNA, YNFKEQ. CDR3 length equals 17 residues. J lost 2 bases, V lost 0 bases, and 6 bases had no gene match.

The DNA of the CDR3 is TGTGCCAGCAGTTCTAGCGGGAGTGACTACAATGAGCAGTTCTTC. Encoded protein: CASSSSGSDYNEQFF. J is TRBJ2-1 and V is TRBV7-2; 10 bases agree with TRBD2. The CDR3 covers 15 residues. V was pared by 6 bases and J by 3 bases, with 5 bases of the junction left unmatched. Germline V gene sequence: CDR1 SGHTA, CDR2 FQGNSA.

In its sample, this clonotype was seen a few times. The chain is built from TRBV7-2 and TRBJ2-2, with a weak D call TRBD2 (5 bases). Trimming took 2 bases from V and 7 from J, leaving 17 bases between them. Germline V gene lookup returns CDR1 SGHTA and CDR2 FQGNSA. This CDR3 is 16 amino acids long. Written as DNA, the CDR3 is TGTGCCAGCAGCTTATTGGGAGCTAGTTCAATCGGGGAGCTGTTTTTT. This gives the protein CASSLLGASSIGELFF. Full variable domain (remainder filled in from reference TRBV7-2 and TRBJ2-2): GAGVSQSPSNKVTEKGKDVELRCDPISGHTALYWYRQSLGQGLEFLIYFQGNSAPDKSGLPSDRFSAERTGGSVSTLTIQRTQQEDSAVYLCASSLLGASSIGELFFGEGSRLTVL.

This clonotype was seen ten or more times. V is TRBV2 and J is TRBJ2-7; 9 bases map to TRBD2. This CDR3 comprises 14 residues. In germline, CDR1 is SNHLY, CDR2 FYNNEI. J lost 2 bases, V lost 6 bases, and 5 bases had no gene match. CDR3 in DNA: TGTGCCAGCAGGGTACTAGCGGGCACCTACGAGCAGTACTTC. This gives the protein CASRVLAGTYEQYF.

This clonotype came up many times. J is TRBJ1-2 and V is TRBV29-1; D remains ambiguous. The CDR3 is 13 amino acids. Germline CDR1 is SQVTM and CDR2 is ANQGSEA. Trimming removed 4 bases at V and 4 bases at J, with 13 bases between. CDR3 in amino acids: CSVAPEIGYGYTF. The CDR3 nucleotides are TGCAGCGTTGCGCCCGAAATCGGCTATGGCTACACCTTC.

This clonotype showed up just a few times. This sequence joins TRBV7-2 and TRBJ2-3; 9 positions match TRBD2. V shed 1 base and J 6 bases; nucleotides not matched to a gene: 14. CDR3 length: 18 residues. CDR1 is SGHTA, CDR2 FQGNSA, per germline. CDR3 coding DNA: TGTGCCAGCAGCTTAGGGCGAGGGGGCGGGAGGGCCTACGATACGCAGTATTTT. This codes for CASSLGRGGGRAYDTQYF.

This clonotype was seen at least ten times. The V gene is TRBV28, the J gene TRBJ1-5, with 8 bases matching TRBD1. Germline-derived CDR1 and CDR2 are MDHEN and SYDVKM. The CDR3 is made up of 14 amino acids. V lost 6 bases and J lost 3; bases outside the gene matches: 4. The CDR3 protein is CASSDRGFNQPQHF. The CDR3 DNA reads TGTGCCAGCAGCGACAGGGGATTCAATCAGCCCCAGCATTTT.

This clonotype was detected only a few times. The chain uses TRBV20-1 and TRBJ2-3; a possible D gene is TRBD2 (5 bases). Trimming stripped 3 bases from V and 0 bases from J, with 13 bases between. Germline V gives CDR1 DFQATT, CDR2 SNEGSKA (reference sequence). The CDR3 consists of 15 residues. The DNA of the CDR3 is TGCAGTGCTAGCTCCCTTGGCGGGAGCACAGATACGCAGTATTTT. This sequence encodes CSASSLGGSTDTQYF.

This clonotype was observed many times. The genes are TRBV7-9 and TRBJ2-7; 8 bases line up with TRBD2. Unmatched junction bases numbered 12, after V lost 5 bases and J lost 3 bases. The CDR3 is made up of 16 amino acids. Germline CDR1 is SEHNR and CDR2 is FQNEAQ (reference sequence). The CDR3 DNA sequence: TGTGCCAGCAGCCCGTCTGGCAGCGGGAGAAGCTACGAGCAGTACTTC. Amino acids: CASSPSGSGRSYEQYF.

This clonotype was seen a handful of times. This chain connects TRBV3-1 to TRBJ2-7; possible D gene TRBD2, 6 bases. CDR1 is LGHDT, CDR2 YNNKEL, per germline (reference sequence). The ends were cut back, 4 bases at V and 1 base at J, with 14 bases in the middle. The length of the CDR3 is 15 residues. The CDR3 DNA reads TGTGCCAGCAGCCCCGCTCTAGCGAGTTCCTACGAGCAGTACTTC. Protein sequence: CASSPALASSYEQYF.

This clonotype appeared a few times. The chain recombines TRBV7-2 with TRBJ2-5; D is possibly TRBD1 or TRBD2 (5 bases each). The V end was cut by 6 bases, the J end by 1 base, with 12 bases between. Germline V gives CDR1 SGHTA, CDR2 FQGNSA. The CDR3 is made up of 14 amino acids. The CDR3 DNA is TGTGCCAGCAGGCCGGGGCCGGTCCAAGAGACCCAGTACTTC. Translated, it gives CASRPGPVQETQYF.

This clonotype appeared many times. J is TRBJ2-7 and V is TRBV5-1; D remains ambiguous. The V gene's germline CDR1 is SGHRS and CDR2 YFSETQ. Deletions cut 0 bases from V and 0 bases from J, with 7 bases between. CDR3 length: 14 residues. The CDR3 DNA is TGCGCCAGCAGCTTGGCGGCTTTCTCCTACGAGCAGTACTTC. Amino acids: CASSLAAFSYEQYF.

This clonotype was recorded a few times. J is TRBJ2-7 and V is TRBV6-5; 9 bases fit TRBD2. CDR1 is MNHEY, CDR2 SVGAGI, per germline. This CDR3 spans 15 amino acids. J was trimmed by 7 bases and V by 4 bases; bases with no gene match: 11. CDR3 in DNA: TGTGCCAGCAGTTTCAGAAGTAGCGGGAGTGGGGAGCAGTACTTC. Translation gives CASSFRSSGSGEQYF.

This clonotype came up many times. V gene TRBV6-5 combines with J gene TRBJ1-6; D remains unclear. V gave up 2 bases and J gave up 3 bases, with 8 bases separating them. CDR3 length: 15 amino acids. Germline V gene sequence: CDR1 MNHEY, CDR2 SVGAGI. CDR3 nucleotide sequence: TGTGCCAGCAGTTACCGCCGAAGCTATAATTCACCCCTCCACTTT. Its translation: CASSYRRSYNSPLHF.

This clonotype has a handful of counts. V usage is TRBV7-8 and J usage is TRBJ1-2, with D unclear. Trimming took off 5 bases at V and 7 bases at J, with 14 bases between the two ends. CDR1 is SGHVS and CDR2 is FQNEAQ in the germline V gene. The CDR3 consists of 13 residues. The CDR3 DNA reads TGTGCCAGCAGCAATTCTCCCGAGGTTGGCTACACCTTC. It specifies CASSNSPEVGYTF.

This clonotype was seen at least ten times. The chain joins TRBV4-1 to TRBJ2-5, with D perhaps matching TRBD2 (6 bases). Between the trimmed V and J ends, which lost 3 bases and 4 bases, there was a span of 18 bases. Germline V lookup: CDR1 MGHRA, CDR2 YSYEKL. The length of the CDR3 is 16 residues. This chain's CDR3 is CASSHVGGARGETQYF. In nucleotides, the CDR3 is TGCGCCAGCAGCCACGTTGGAGGGGCAAGAGGAGAGACCCAGTACTTC.

The V and J genes are TRBV3-1 and TRBJ2-7, with D unresolved. Trimming pared 3 bases from V and 1 base from J, leaving 4 bases between. Looked up from germline, CDR1 is LGHDT and CDR2 is YNNKEL (reference sequence). The length of the CDR3 is 12 residues. This CDR3 is CASSHLSYEQYF. CDR3 in DNA: TGTGCCAGCAGCCATCTTTCCTACGAGCAGTACTTC.

This clonotype has a count of ten or more. The rearrangement joins TRBV9 to TRBJ2-2; D possibly corresponds to TRBD1 (5 bases). This CDR3 spans 14 amino acids. Germline values: CDR1 SGDLS, CDR2 YYNGEE. V was shortened by 2 bases and J by 5 bases, with 10 bases between the two germline ends. The chain's CDR3 is CASSVFDSTGELFF. CDR3 DNA: TGTGCCAGCAGCGTTTTCGACAGTACCGGGGAGCTGTTTTTT.

This clonotype was counted ten times or more. This chain uses TRBV28 with TRBJ2-7, with 7 bases identical to TRBD1. CDR3 length: 15 residues. CDR1 is MDHEN, CDR2 SYDVKM, per germline. V lost 5 bases to trimming and J lost 2 bases; unmatched junction nucleotides: 9. The CDR3 sequence is CASSPSLRGTYEQYF. The CDR3 DNA sequence: TGTGCCAGCAGTCCCTCCCTCAGGGGGACCTACGAGCAGTACTTC.

This clonotype was seen more than once but under ten times. V gene TRBV30 combines with J gene TRBJ1-5; 7 bases are a match to TRBD1. J lost 6 bases, V lost 5 bases, and 7 bases had no gene match. Germline lookup yields CDR1 GTSNPN and CDR2 SVGIG (reference sequence). The CDR3 sequence is 13 residues long. DNA for the CDR3: TGTGCCTGGGGTAACCAGGGGGTTCAGCCCCAGCATTTT. It codes for CAWGNQGVQPQHF.

The chain is built from TRBV9 and TRBJ2-5; D uncertain. Germline CDR1 reads SGDLS; CDR2 reads YYNGEE. CDR3 length equals 15 residues. The germline V and J ends were trimmed by 0 bases and 0 bases, with 9 bases remaining between them. The CDR3 region is CASSVDIGYQETQYF. The CDR3 DNA is TGTGCCAGCAGCGTAGATATAGGGTACCAAGAGACCCAGTACTTC.

The V gene is TRBV12-3 or TRBV12-4, the J gene TRBJ2-1; 8 positions match TRBD1. V gave up 6 bases and J gave up 5 bases; unmatched junction bases: 15. The CDR3 runs to 17 residues. CDR3 in amino acids: CASSKNRLGQENNEQFF. The CDR3, as DNA: TGTGCCAGCAGCAAGAACCGACTGGGACAGGAAAACAATGAGCAGTTCTTC.

The sample holds many counts of this clonotype. V is TRBV5-5 and J is TRBJ2-1; TRBD2 aligns across 15 bases. Germline lookup yields CDR1 SGHKS and CDR2 YYEKEE (reference sequence). There are 15 residues in the CDR3. V lost 4 bases to trimming and J lost 14 bases; unmatched junction nucleotides: 10. The CDR3 region is CASSPPGLAGGGEFF. The CDR3 DNA is TGTGCCAGCAGCCCGCCGGGACTAGCGGGAGGAGGAGAGTTCTTC.

The chain joins TRBV29-1 to TRBJ2-7; D is possibly TRBD2 (7 bases). The V gene lost 0 bases and the J gene lost 4 bases, with 13 bases spanning the gap. This CDR3 region has 14 residues. The germline gives CDR1 SQVTM, CDR2 ANQGSEA. The CDR3 spells CSVEDGRGGYEQYF. CDR3 nucleotides: TGCAGCGTTGAAGATGGTAGGGGGGGGTACGAGCAGTACTTC.

The chain links TRBV20-1 to TRBJ1-5, with TRBD1 as a possible D gene (6 bases). Germline V gene lookup returns CDR1 DFQATT and CDR2 SNEGSKA (reference sequence). Trimming removed 0 bases from V and 11 bases from J, with 20 bases in between. CDR3 length equals 15 residues. This CDR3 is CSARDRGQGSVAQHF. CDR3 DNA sequence: TGCAGTGCTAGAGATCGGGGGCAGGGTAGCGTGGCCCAGCATTTT.

V is TRBV19 and J is TRBJ2-5; no firm D call. Germline CDR1 LNHDA, CDR2 SQIVND (reference sequence). V was shortened by 6 bases and J by 4 bases, with 12 bases between the two germline ends. The CDR3 length is 13 residues. DNA of the CDR3: TGTGCCAGTAGCGCGGTAGCTGCAGAGACCCAGTACTTC. This gives the protein CASSAVAAETQYF.

The CDR3 is CASSSPLEGGELFF. In DNA, the CDR3 is TGTGCCAGCAGTTCCCCGCTAGAAGGCGGGGAGCTGTTTTTT. The chain links TRBV6-5 to TRBJ2-2; D is ambiguous. Germline CDR1 is MNHEY and CDR2 is SVGAGI. V gave up 4 bases and J gave up 7 bases, with 13 bases separating them. The CDR3 spans 14 residues.

This clonotype showed up many times. The rearrangement links TRBV7-9 to TRBJ2-2; 7 nucleotides match TRBD2. The germline V gene encodes CDR1 SEHNR and CDR2 FQNEAQ (reference sequence). The CDR3 length is 14 residues. With 6 bases clipped from V and 6 bases from J, the junction kept 7 bases outside the gene matches. CDR3 bases: TGTGCCAGCAGGCTCGTGCGGGAGTCCGGGGAGCTGTTTTTT. It yields the protein CASRLVRESGELFF.